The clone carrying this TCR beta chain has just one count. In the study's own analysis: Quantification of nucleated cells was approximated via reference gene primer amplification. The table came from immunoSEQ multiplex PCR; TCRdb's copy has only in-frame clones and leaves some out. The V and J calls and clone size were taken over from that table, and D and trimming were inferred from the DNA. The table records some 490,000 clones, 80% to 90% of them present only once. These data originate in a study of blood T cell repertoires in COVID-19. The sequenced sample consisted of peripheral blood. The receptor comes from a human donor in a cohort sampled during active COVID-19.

In nucleotides, the CDR3 is TGTGCCTGGAGTGCAGGGGAGGGCAGACTGAACTATGGCTACACCTTC. Translating gives CAWSAGEGRLNYGYTF. The chain has TRBV30 and TRBJ1-2; tentatively, D is TRBD1 (6 bases). The CDR3 sequence is 16 residues long. V lost 1 base and J 2 bases, leaving 17 bases between the germline ends. Germline CDR1 reads GTSNPN; CDR2 reads SVGIG (reference sequence). Combining the CDR3 with reference TRBV30 and TRBJ1-2 gives the whole variable domain SQTIHQWPATLVQPVGSPLSLECTVEGTSNPNLYWYRQAAGRGLQLLFYSVGIGQISSEVPQNLSASRPQDRQFILSSKKLLLSDSGFYLCAWSAGEGRLNYGYTFGSGTRLTVV.